A selection of T cell receptor beta chains follows, all from one sample in a study of T cells in localized non-small cell lung cancer. The protocol was immunoSEQ multiplex PCR, while the TCRdb copy is restricted to in-frame clones and leaves out a portion. The sample gives approximately 5,500 clones, 25% to 30% of which show up once; around 4.8% is in the top ten. The specimen was lung tumor tissue, collected before any cancer treatment. The origin of the receptors is a female donor older than 55 with stage I lung adenocarcinoma. Each CDR3 is given with its conserved first and last residue. A D gene is named only where the DNA matches it firmly. Some rows mark clone size as missing; the rest say once, few, many or name a class of expanded clone.

TRBV4-1	-	TRBJ1-1	TRBD1	CASRGQGAPEAFF	TGCGCCAGCAGGGGACAGGGGGCCCCTGAAGCTTTCTTT
TRBV10-3	-	TRBJ2-3	-	CAISESDASTDTQYF	TGTGCCATCAGTGAGTCTGACGCTAGCACAGATACGCAGTATTTT
TRBV6-8	-	TRBJ2-2	TRBD2	CASSPRTTSLADTGELFF	TGTGCCAGCAGCCCCCGAACCACCAGCCTAGCGGACACCGGGGAGCTGTTTTTT
TRBV11-3	few	TRBJ1-5	TRBD1	CASSARQGSNQPQHF	TGTGCCAGCAGCGCACGACAGGGAAGCAATCAGCCCCAGCATTTT
TRBV28	few	TRBJ2-7	-	CASSGGSTDPSYEQYF	TGTGCCAGCAGTGGGGGTTCGACGGACCCTTCTTACGAGCAGTACTTC
TRBV7-6	-	TRBJ1-1	TRBD1	CASSSQWTGGSGTEAFF	TGTGCCAGCAGCTCTCAATGGACAGGGGGATCAGGCACTGAAGCTTTCTTT
TRBV6-8	-	TRBJ1-2	TRBD1	CASSHALGGSDNYGYTF	TGTGCCAGCAGTCATGCCCTAGGGGGCTCCGATAACTATGGCTACACCTTC
TRBV14	few	TRBJ1-1	TRBD1	CASSARTGWNTEAFF	TGTGCCAGCAGCGCAAGGACAGGGTGGAACACTGAAGCTTTCTTT
TRBV9	few	TRBJ2-5	-	CASSDGAWWETQYF	TGTGCCAGCAGCGATGGGGCTTGGTGGGAGACCCAGTACTTC
TRBV6-8	-	TRBJ2-7	TRBD2	CASSATGTSAYEQYF	TGTGCCAGCAGTGCGACCGGGACTAGCGCCTACGAGCAGTACTTC
TRBV9	-	TRBJ2-3	-	CASSALGDTQYF	TGTGCCAGCAGTGCGCTAGGAGATACGCAGTATTTT
TRBV11-3	-	TRBJ1-1	-	CASSLKKGWTLTEAFF	TGTGCCAGCAGCTTGAAAAAGGGGTGGACCCTCACTGAAGCTTTCTTT
TRBV7-2	few	TRBJ2-3	TRBD2	CASSLVGSGSTDTQYF	TGTGCCAGCAGCTTAGTGGGTAGCGGGAGTACAGATACGCAGTATTTT
TRBV9	few	TRBJ2-3	-	CASSATATDTQYF	TGTGCCAGCAGTGCGACGGCCACAGATACGCAGTATTTT
TRBV29-1	once	TRBJ2-2	TRBD2	CSAGLAVGSGELFF	TGCAGCGCGGGACTAGCGGTAGGATCCGGGGAGCTGTTTTTT
TRBV11-3	few	TRBJ2-1	-	CASSLVAGVGNEQFF	TGTGCCAGCAGCTTAGTAGCCGGAGTGGGCAATGAGCAGTTCTTC